The clone carrying this TCR beta chain was seen a handful of times. This sample is part of a study of blood T cell repertoires in COVID-19. Original methodology: Estimated nucleated cell counts came from reference gene primer amplification. Produced via immunoSEQ multiplex PCR; TCRdb's table is partial and in-frame only. The V and J calls and clone size are taken from that table; D and trimming were inferred from the DNA. The table records about 120,000 clones, over 70% of them present only once. The V end lost 4 bases, the J end lost 0 bases, and 14 bases lay between the germline ends. Germline loops: CDR1 SGHRS, CDR2 YFSETQ. The CDR3 contains 15 residues.

The chain uses TRBV5-1 and TRBJ2-7, with a possible D match to TRBD1 (6 bases). The sample taken for sequencing was peripheral blood. This receptor was taken from an older man with acute or convalescent COVID-19. The CDR3 bases are TGCGCCAGCAGCCGTCTCGACAGGAGCTCCTACGAGCAGTACTTC. Its translation: CASSRLDRSSYEQYF.